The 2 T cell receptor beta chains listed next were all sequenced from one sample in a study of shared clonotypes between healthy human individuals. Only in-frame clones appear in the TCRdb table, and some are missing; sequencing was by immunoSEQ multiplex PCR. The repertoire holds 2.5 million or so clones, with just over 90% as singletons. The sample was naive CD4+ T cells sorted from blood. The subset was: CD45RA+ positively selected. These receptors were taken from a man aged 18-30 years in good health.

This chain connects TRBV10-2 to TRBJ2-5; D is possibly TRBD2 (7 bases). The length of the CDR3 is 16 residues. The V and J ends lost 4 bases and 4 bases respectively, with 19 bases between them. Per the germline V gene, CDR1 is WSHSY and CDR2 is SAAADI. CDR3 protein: CASSGPLGGARETQYF. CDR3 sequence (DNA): TGCGCCAGCAGTGGCCCCCTGGGGGGGGCTCGAGAGACCCAGTACTTC.

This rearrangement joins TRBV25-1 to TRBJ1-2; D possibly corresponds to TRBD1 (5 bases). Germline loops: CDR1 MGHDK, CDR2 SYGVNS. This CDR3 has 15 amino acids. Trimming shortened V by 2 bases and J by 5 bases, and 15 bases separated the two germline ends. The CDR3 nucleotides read TGTGCCAGCAGTGAAACGGGGCAGGGAAAGTATGGCTACACCTTC. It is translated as CASSETGQGKYGYTF.